This entry describes one T cell receptor beta chain. Which antigen it targets is not known. It has no much larger one-base neighbor in the sample; base qualities were not kept. The intended sense of this specimen's time point label: roughly 23 months on ibrutinib. For TCR beta library preparation, 1.5 to 2 micrograms of genomic DNA were isolated from cryopreserved PBMCs. Longitudinal blood samples from CLL patients on ibrutinib monotherapy underwent high-throughput TCR beta sequencing. The patients were enrolled in a single-center, open-label phase 2 trial of ibrutinib monotherapy. The germline V gene supplies CDR1 MRHNA and CDR2 SNTAGT. Including the terminal cysteine and phenylalanine, the CDR3 comprises 15 residues. The sequence is cut down to CDR3 DNA, 45 bases in frame from base 1. V lost 5 bases and J lost 7 bases, and the count of bases not matched to a germline gene is 3. This specimen comes from a study of cytotoxic CD8 clonotypes in ibrutinib-treated CLL listed by TCRdb under 2021. Regarding the study in general: In this cohort, some 16 patients were treatment-naive and approximately twelve were relapsed/refractory, while roughly 17 had unmutated IGHV. Longitudinal samples were obtainable from about 30% of the roughly 86 participants in the trial. Partial responses were observed in 24 patients and complete responses in 2; after a median follow-up of around 64 months, remission was maintained in 14 patients and progression was observed in about twelve. Patients were still on ibrutinib when every remission and progressive disease sample was collected. Cryopreserved peripheral blood mononuclear cells were obtained before treatment, at response, and at either sustained remission or disease progression. Samples at response were collected after a median of around twelve months of treatment, with a range of roughly 6 to 40 months. On average, each sample had about 250,000 productive templates and around 100,000 productive rearrangements.

The goal of deep resolution MiSeq sequencing was a depth between 1 in 1 million and 1 in 200,000 T cells, and coverage averaged 10x per clonotype. TCR beta libraries were generated with the immunoSEQ hsTCRB Kit. For the original study's pipeline: The data were analyzed with ImmunoSEQ Analyzer and ImmunoSEQ Data Assistant, and V, D and J gene assignments followed IMGT definitions. Clonality was computed as one minus normalized Shannon entropy of productive rearrangement frequencies, ranging from 0 to 1. Only overrepresented clonotypes making up at least 0.05% of each patient's repertoire were included in the public clonotype analysis. Roughly 13 age-matched healthy donor repertoires from immuneACCESS were used as controls for clonality. Imported from immuneACCESS, the table was reduced by TCRdb to in-frame sequences with V and J called. These copies leave out some clones; in studies compared against another copy, an unresolved V gene accounts for under half, and the cause of the remainder is not known. That table furnishes V, J and clone size, whereas the DNA furnished D and trimming. The sample yields more than 200,000 clones; around three quarters were counted once. The top ten constitute about 16% of the sample.

What the research found in general, with its limitations: An increase in clonality was observed at ibrutinib response, with clonality remaining stable during sustained remission and falling back toward baseline at progression. Public clonotypes were rare and either contracted or stayed stable during treatment, and the rise in clonality at ibrutinib response reflected the expansion of private clonotypes. Baseline clonality was found to be higher than that of age-matched healthy donors and was strongly correlated with circulating CD8+ T-cell counts. Lymph node repertoires were not examined, and the timing of sampling was not matched between patients in sustained remission and those whose disease progressed.

This receptor was taken from a human donor with chronic lymphocytic leukemia. This material consisted of PBMCs, taken after 24 months of ibrutinib treatment. The chain is encoded by TRBV6-4 joined to TRBJ2-1, with 15 junctional bases fitting TRBD2. The encoded CDR3 is CASSTGTSGRNEQFF. The nucleotide sequence reads TGTGCCAGCAGTACCGGGACTAGCGGGAGGAATGAGCAGTTCTTC.